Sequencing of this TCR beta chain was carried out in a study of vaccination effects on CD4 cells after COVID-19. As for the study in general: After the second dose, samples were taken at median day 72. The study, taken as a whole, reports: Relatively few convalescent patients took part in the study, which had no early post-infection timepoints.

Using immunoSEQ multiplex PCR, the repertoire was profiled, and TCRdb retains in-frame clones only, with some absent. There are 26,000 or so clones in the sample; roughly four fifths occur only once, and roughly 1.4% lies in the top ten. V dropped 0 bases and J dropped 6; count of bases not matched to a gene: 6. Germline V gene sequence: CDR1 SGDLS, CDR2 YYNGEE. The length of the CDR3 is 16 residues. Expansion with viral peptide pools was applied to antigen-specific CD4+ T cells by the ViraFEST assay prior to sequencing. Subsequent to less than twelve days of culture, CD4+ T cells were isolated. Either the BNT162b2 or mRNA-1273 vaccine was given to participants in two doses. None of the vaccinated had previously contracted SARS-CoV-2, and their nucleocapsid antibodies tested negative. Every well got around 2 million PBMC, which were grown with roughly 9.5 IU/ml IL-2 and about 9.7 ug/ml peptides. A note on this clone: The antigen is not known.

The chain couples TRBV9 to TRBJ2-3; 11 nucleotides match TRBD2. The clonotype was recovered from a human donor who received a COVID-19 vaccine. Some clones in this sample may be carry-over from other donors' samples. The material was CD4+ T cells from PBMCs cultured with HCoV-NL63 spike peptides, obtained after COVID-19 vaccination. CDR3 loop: CASSVAASGGSDTQYF. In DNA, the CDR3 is TGTGCCAGCAGCGTAGCGGCTAGCGGGGGGTCTGATACGCAGTATTTT.